One and the same sample provided the 3 T cell receptor beta chains below, sequenced in a study of technical replicates of blood from a few donors. The protocol was immunoSEQ multiplex PCR, while the TCRdb copy is restricted to in-frame clones and leaves out a portion. Of around 63,000 clones listed, roughly 98% were seen once; the top ten hold 0.16%. Specimen: T cells isolated from PBMCs. The source is a human donor in good health.

The genes are TRBV18 and TRBJ2-7, with 7 positions matching TRBD2. V was clipped by 6 bases and J by 4 bases; unmatched bases: 6. From germline, CDR1 is KGHSH and CDR2 LQKENI. The CDR3 extends over 13 amino acids. The CDR3 region is CASSSREAYEQYF. Here the CDR3 DNA reads TGTGCCAGCTCTTCCCGGGAGGCATACGAGCAGTACTTC. Variable domain in full (rest from reference TRBV18 and TRBJ2-7): NAGVMQNPRHLVRRRGQEARLRCSPMKGHSHVYWYRQLPEEGLKFMVYLQKENIIDESGMPKERFSAEFPKEGPSILRIQQVVRGDSAAYFCASSSREAYEQYFGPGTRLTVT.

This sequence joins TRBV28 and TRBJ1-2; TRBD1 aligns across 10 bases. The germline V gene encodes CDR1 MDHEN and CDR2 SYDVKM. The CDR3 is 16 residues long. The V gene end was trimmed by 7 bases and the J gene end by 8 bases; junction bases not matched to a gene: 16. CDR3 DNA: TGTGCCAGCACAGGGGGACAGGGGCTTAATTGGTACGGCTACACCTTC. Encoded protein: CASTGGQGLNWYGYTF.

The chain joins TRBV28 to TRBJ1-5; 8 bases align to TRBD1. The CDR3 has 14 amino acids. V was pared by 6 bases and J by 5 bases, with 6 bases of the junction left unmatched. CDR1 is MDHEN and CDR2 is SYDVKM in the germline V gene. The CDR3 DNA reads TGTGCCAGCAGGGGCGGACAGGGCGATCAGCCCCAGCATTTT. Amino acid sequence: CASRGGQGDQPQHF.